This T cell receptor (beta chain) appears in the sequencing data of a study of early T cells in non-severe SARS-CoV-2 infection. Attachment of unique molecular identifiers to individual cDNA molecules was performed. TCRdb re-called the 5' RACE reads with MiXCR, one entry per CDR3 protein. This table holds about 61,000 distinct CDR3 sequences, roughly 10% found once. Germline CDR1 is SEHNR and CDR2 is FQNEAQ (reference sequence). V dropped 5 bases and J dropped 0 bases, with 19 bases sitting between them. There are 17 residues in the CDR3. This clonotype was counted between two and nine times. This chain connects TRBV7-9 to TRBJ2-5, with D perhaps assigned TRBD1 or TRBD2 (6 bases each). The sequenced material came from whole blood. The TCR sequence derives from an adult who was a healthcare worker with PCR-confirmed SARS-CoV-2 infection or an uninfected control (not recorded which). CDR3 protein: CASSPPAGGGNQETQYF. DNA for the CDR3: TGTGCCAGCAGCCCACCCGCCGGAGGGGGGAACCAAGAGACCCAGTACTTC.